This T cell receptor beta chain was captured by sequencing in a study of T cell responses to AZD1222 COVID-19 vaccine. Study-wide background: Pooled in the analysis were second doses at about 4 or about 12 weeks. Study-level results: Spike-specific TCR breadth and depth rose after two AZD1222 doses. Spike as a whole was targeted by vaccine-associated CD4 TCRs, dominant at 160-218 and 743-854. Clonal diversity was possibly underestimated; the donors were predominantly white British and more often female.

With 11 bases clipped from V and 4 bases from J, the junction kept 11 bases outside the gene matches. CDR1 and CDR2 (germline): MNHEY, SVGAGI. This CDR3 has 14 residues. Concerning this clone: Its cognate antigen is unknown.

Using immunoSEQ multiplex PCR, the repertoire was profiled, and TCRdb retains in-frame clones only, with some absent. Here the sample spans 150,000 or so clones, roughly nine tenths being singletons. The sample consisted of peripheral blood, taken on day 0 of AZD1222 vaccination. This TCR derives from an adult in good health. The V call is TRBV6-5, the J call TRBJ2-5; 9 positions match TRBD1. This CDR3 reads CASSFGQGPETQYF. Here the CDR3 DNA reads TGTGCCTCCTCTTTTGGACAGGGGCCAGAGACCCAGTACTTC.